The clone carrying this T cell receptor beta chain was counted a few times. The antigen remains undetermined. The sample belongs to a study of response to subunit inactivated influenza vaccine. The V end lost 2 bases, the J end lost 5 bases, and 13 bases lay between the germline ends. This CDR3 has 15 residues. From germline, CDR1 is SGHAT and CDR2 FQNNGV. TCRdb passed the RT-PCR reads through MiXCR, listing each CDR3 protein once. There are 300,000 to 350,000 distinct CDR3 sequences in the sample; 21% occur only once, and approximately 10% lies in the top ten. Findings and limits, study-wide: Few new T cells, the authors suggested, are recruited by each seasonal influenza vaccination.

This TCR came from a man aged 45 to 70 who received an inactivated influenza vaccine. Material: PBMCs from blood, obtained roughly 20 months after vaccination. The V gene is TRBV11-2, the J gene TRBJ2-1, with D perhaps TRBD1 (5 bases). In nucleotides, the CDR3 is TGTGCCAGCAGCTTAAGATCCAGGGCGAACAATGAGCAGTTCTTC. Amino acids: CASSLRSRANNEQFF.